The 9 T cell receptor beta chains listed next were all sequenced from one sample in a study of early T cells in non-severe SARS-CoV-2 infection. A single record per CDR3 protein comes from TCRdb applying MiXCR to the 5' RACE reads. The table records 70,000 to 90,000 distinct CDR3 sequences, around 14% of them present only once. Sequenced input: whole blood. The origin of the receptors is an adult who was a healthcare worker with PCR-confirmed SARS-CoV-2 infection or an uninfected control (not recorded which).

This clonotype was recorded at least ten times. The chain combines TRBV20-1 with TRBJ1-3; possibly TRBD1 for D (5 bases). Deletions cut 7 bases from V and 2 bases from J, with 12 bases between. Per the germline V gene, CDR1 is DFQATT and CDR2 is SNEGSKA (reference sequence). The CDR3 is 13 residues long. CDR3 nucleotide sequence: TGCAGTGGACAGCAAGAGGCTGGAAACACCATATATTTT. Translation gives CSGQQEAGNTIYF.

This clonotype was recorded a few times. This chain joins TRBV10-2 and TRBJ2-2; D is unclear. V lost 2 bases and J lost 5, with 3 bases in between. The CDR3 has 12 amino acids. The germline V gene encodes CDR1 WSHSY and CDR2 SAAADI. The CDR3 bases are TGCGCCAGCAGTGAGCCAACCGGGGAGCTGTTTTTT. It yields the protein CASSEPTGELFF.

The sample holds a few counts of this clonotype. V gene TRBV20-1 combines with J gene TRBJ2-1, with TRBD2 matching over 13 bases. The CDR3 is made up of 13 amino acids. Looked up from germline, CDR1 is DFQATT and CDR2 is SNEGSKA (reference sequence). The CDR3 here is CSAGTSGISEQFF. DNA for the CDR3: TGCAGCGCCGGGACTAGCGGGATCTCTGAGCAGTTCTTC.

This clonotype was counted ten times or more. This chain uses TRBV19 with TRBJ2-7; the match to TRBD2 covers 8 bases. The CDR3 contains 13 residues. V lost 8 bases to trimming and J lost 6 bases; unmatched junction nucleotides: 9. CDR1 is LNHDA and CDR2 is SQIVND in the germline V gene (reference sequence). The CDR3 sequence: CASCEREFIEQYF. The DNA of the CDR3 is TGTGCCAGTTGTGAGCGGGAGTTTATCGAGCAGTACTTC.

This clonotype was detected ten times or more. This chain links TRBV10-3 with TRBJ1-5, with unresolved D. Trimming pared 4 bases from V and 0 bases from J, leaving 7 bases between. In germline, CDR1 is ENHRY, CDR2 SYGVKD. The CDR3 loop spans 14 amino acids. CDR3: CAISATASNQPQHF. The DNA of the CDR3 is TGTGCCATCAGTGCGACGGCTAGCAATCAGCCCCAGCATTTT.

This clonotype was observed at least ten times. The gene calls are TRBV6-4 and TRBJ2-2; D not certain. Germline V gene lookup returns CDR1 MRHNA and CDR2 SNTAGT. V lost 0 bases to trimming and J lost 4 bases, with 3 bases between them. The CDR3 runs 13 residues. The CDR3 reads CASSDSSTGELFF. The CDR3 nucleotides read TGTGCCAGCAGTGACTCTAGCACCGGGGAGCTGTTTTTT.

Only a few counts were recorded for this clonotype. The V call is TRBV5-1, the J call TRBJ2-3, with 12 bases that match TRBD2. V gave up 4 bases and J gave up 5 bases; unmatched junction bases: 5. The CDR3 extends over 15 amino acids. Germline V CDR1 and CDR2: SGHRS, YFSETQ. CDR3 coding DNA: TGCGCCAGCAGCGAGGGGGGACTAGCGGGAGATACGCAGTATTTT. Its translation is CASSEGGLAGDTQYF.

This clonotype was found many times. J is TRBJ1-4 and V is TRBV5-1, with D tentatively TRBD1 (5 bases). The germline V and J ends were trimmed by 4 bases and 5 bases, with 24 bases remaining between them. CDR1 is SGHRS, CDR2 YFSETQ, per germline. The CDR3 is 18 residues long. CDR3 nucleotide sequence: TGCGCCAGCAGCCCCGGAACAACGAGGGGTGGGAGAAATGAAAAACTGTTTTTT. Residues: CASSPGTTRGGRNEKLFF.

This rearrangement joins TRBV12-3 or TRBV12-4 to TRBJ2-1; no definite D call. The V end was cut by 4 bases, the J end by 5 bases, with 6 bases between. The CDR3 is 12 residues long. Written as DNA, the CDR3 is TGTGCCAGCAGTTCTTTAGACAATGAGCAGTTCTTC. It codes for CASSSLDNEQFF.